The 7 T cell receptor beta chains in this list originate from one sample, sequenced in a study of shared clonotypes between healthy human individuals (dated by TCRdb to about 2020). Library preparation employed the immunoSEQ multiplex PCR assay. The immuneACCESS repertoire file appears here via TCRdb, limited to in-frame rearrangements. These files lack a portion of the clones; in checked studies, under half of the deficit traces to unresolved V genes, and the cause of the others is not known. In all, the sample holds some 2,500,000 clones, and less than 95% of those were seen once. Around 0.35% of the sample is in the top ten clones. The sequenced sample consisted of naive CD4+ T cells from PBMCs. In light of the paper, this sample's cell subset or site label describes: CD45RA+ positively selected. These receptors came from a man aged 18-30 years in good health. Some clones in this sample may be carry-over from other donors' samples.

In this sample, this clone turned up a few times. The V call is TRBV30, the J call TRBJ1-2; a possible D gene is TRBD1 (5 bases). Germline CDR1 is GTSNPN and CDR2 is SVGIG (reference sequence). Trimming took 0 bases from V and 5 from J, leaving 10 bases between them. The CDR3 has 13 amino acids. The CDR3 nucleotides read TGTGCCTGGAGTGTCACCAGGGTTTATGGCTACACCTTC. Translating it yields CAWSVTRVYGYTF.

The chain combines TRBV7-9 with TRBJ1-2, with D possibly TRBD1 on 6 matching bases. Trimming shortened V by 5 bases and J by 7 bases, and 20 bases separated the two germline ends. Germline loops: CDR1 SEHNR, CDR2 FQNEAQ (reference sequence). This CDR3 region has 15 residues. The CDR3 protein is CASSTLLRVGAGYTF. The CDR3 DNA sequence: TGTGCCAGCAGCACCCTCCTCCGGGTGGGGGCTGGCTACACCTTC.

The gene calls are TRBV15 and TRBJ2-7; TRBD2 agrees at 8 bases. Trimming at V came to 2 bases and at J to 7 bases, leaving 10 bases not matched to a gene. Per the germline V gene, CDR1 is LNHNV and CDR2 is YYDKDF (reference sequence). CDR3 size: 15 residues. The CDR3 sequence is CATSRNQREIGEQYF. In nucleotides, the CDR3 is TGTGCCACCAGCAGAAATCAGCGGGAGATAGGGGAGCAGTACTTC.

The chain links TRBV27 to TRBJ2-3; the match to TRBD1 covers 10 bases. V gave up 4 bases and J gave up 4 bases; unmatched junction bases: 20. The CDR3 runs to 20 residues. Germline CDR1 MNHEY, CDR2 SMNVEV (reference sequence). The CDR3 DNA reads TGTGCCAGCAGTTGGAGGTTGCGGGACAGGGGTAAGAGGAGAGCAGATACGCAGTATTTT. The encoded protein is CASSWRLRDRGKRRADTQYF.

This rearrangement joins TRBV27 to TRBJ2-2; D unresolved. The germline gives CDR1 MNHEY, CDR2 SMNVEV (reference sequence). The V gene lost 6 bases and the J gene lost 5 bases, with 10 bases spanning the gap. CDR3 length: 13 amino acids. The DNA for the CDR3 is TGTGCCAGCAGAACCCATCTGACCGGGGAGCTGTTTTTT. Translation: CASRTHLTGELFF.

A single count supports this clone. The chain uses TRBV29-1 and TRBJ2-1, with D possibly being TRBD2 (5 bases). The CDR3 spans 16 residues. Between the trimmed V and J ends, which lost 3 bases and 4 bases, there was a span of 19 bases. Germline lookup yields CDR1 SQVTM and CDR2 ANQGSEA. DNA for the CDR3: TGCAGCGTTGATAGTAGTTTCGGGGTTACGTACAATGAGCAGTTCTTC. The encoded protein is CSVDSSFGVTYNEQFF.

V is TRBV7-8 and J is TRBJ1-5, with D unresolved. Trimming cost V 4 bases and J 5 bases, with 9 bases left between them. This CDR3 region has 13 residues. The germline gives CDR1 SGHVS, CDR2 FQNEAQ. The CDR3 region is CASSSAGYQPQHF. The CDR3 region has the DNA TGTGCCAGCAGCTCCGCGGGTTATCAGCCCCAGCATTTT.